This T cell receptor beta chain originates from a study of vaccination effects on CD4 cells after COVID-19. Study as a whole: Post-vaccine specimens arrived a median 72 days past the second dose. Study-wide findings and caveats: Relatively few convalescent patients took part in the study, which had no early post-infection timepoints.

Only in-frame clones appear in the TCRdb table, and some are missing; sequencing was by immunoSEQ multiplex PCR. Of around 22,000 clones listed, about 72% are singletons. Of note for this clone: Its antigen is undetermined.

Under the ViraFEST assay, PBMC were stimulated with viral peptide pools so that antigen-specific CD4+ T cells expanded. Sequencing was performed afterwards. Investigators separated out CD4+ T cells once around nine days of culture had passed. Participants got two doses of BNT162b2 or mRNA-1273 vaccine. Two million PBMC per well received approximately 11 IU/ml IL-2 and approximately 10 ug/ml peptides in culture. Half the medium was replaced with IL-2 medium on days 3 and 7. The CDR3 consists of 17 residues. V was cut by 2 bases and J by 0 bases, with 13 bases left in between. CDR1 is SNHLY and CDR2 is FYNNEI in the germline V gene.

This specimen consisted of CD4+ T cells from PBMCs cultured with HCoV-229E spike peptides, obtained after COVID-19 vaccination. This TCR came from a human donor who received a COVID-19 vaccine. This chain connects TRBV2 to TRBJ1-4; no clear D. The CDR3 spells CASSETLPGATNEKLFF. In DNA form, the CDR3 reads TGTGCCAGCAGTGAAACGTTACCAGGTGCAACTAATGAAAAACTGTTTTTT.